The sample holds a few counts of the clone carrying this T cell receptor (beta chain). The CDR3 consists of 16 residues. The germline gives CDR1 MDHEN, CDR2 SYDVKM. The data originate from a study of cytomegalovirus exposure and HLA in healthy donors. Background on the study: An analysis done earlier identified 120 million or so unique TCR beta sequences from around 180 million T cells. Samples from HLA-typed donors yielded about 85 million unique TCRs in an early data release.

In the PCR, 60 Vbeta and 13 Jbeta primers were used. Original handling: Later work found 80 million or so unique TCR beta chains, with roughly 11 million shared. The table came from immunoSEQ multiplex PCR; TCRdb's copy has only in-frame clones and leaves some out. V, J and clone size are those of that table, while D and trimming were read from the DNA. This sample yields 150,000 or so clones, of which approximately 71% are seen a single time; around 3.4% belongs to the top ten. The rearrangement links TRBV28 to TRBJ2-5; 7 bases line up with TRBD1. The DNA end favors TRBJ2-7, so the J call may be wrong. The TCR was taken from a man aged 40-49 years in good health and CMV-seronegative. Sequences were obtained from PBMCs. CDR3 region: CASSSYEGAINREQYF. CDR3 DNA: TGTGCCAGCAGCTCGTATGAGGGGGCTATAAATCGCGAGCAGTACTTC.